This T cell receptor beta chain was sequenced for a study of monozygotic twins with inflammatory bowel disease. The CDR3 runs 16 residues. TCRdb reanalyzed the 5' RACE reads, giving one entry per CDR3 protein sequence and no DNA. The repertoire table contains around 450,000 distinct CDR3 sequences. Sequencing input: blood. The chain carries TRBV12-3 or TRBV12-4 and TRBJ1-2. This receptor was identified in a human donor with ulcerative colitis or Crohn's disease, or a healthy co-twin of an affected twin (not recorded which). CDR3 protein: CASSLDIAGIDYGYTF.